This T cell receptor (beta chain) was documented in a study of blood T cell repertoires in COVID-19 (dated by TCRdb to 2018 to 2020). About the full investigation: Samples covering the acute and convalescent phases of COVID-19 were provided by collaborators in the United States, Italy and Spain. The material from the prospective study consisted of cDNA or gDNA derived from T cells, B-cell-depleted T cells, or PBMCs. Deeply sampled blood TCRbeta repertoires from subjects exposed to, actively infected with, or recovered from COVID-19 were included in the dataset. A freely available public database, intended as a resource for researchers studying the immune response to SARS-CoV-2, is where the repertoires were released. The samples were drawn from two sources: the first 160 participants of the ongoing ImmuneRACE study, and 1,254 subjects contributed by 6 global collaborators. A de-identified subject ID, COVID-19 status, age in years and sex were almost always included in the sample metadata. Where HLA class I and class II types were available, the types were taken from metadata supplied by the sample provider, not from assay-based typing. Beyond this particular receptor, the publication reports: Clinical and demographic metadata were provided uncurated, with the amount varying by source and participant.

V is reduced by 6 bases and J by 5 bases, leaving a spacing of 17 bases between them. The germline V gene sets CDR1 to MDHEN and CDR2 to SYDVKM. The CDR3 numbers 14 residues from cysteine through phenylalanine. The CDR3 DNA has 42 bases and is translated from base 1. Concerning this clone: Its binding antigen is unknown. Base qualities are not recorded, but no much larger clone differs from it by a single base.

In the prospective study, participants were 18 to 89 years old, resided in 25 or so geographic areas of the United States, and were enrolled through a virtual design. In the prospective study, participants were assigned to cohorts based on the clinical history participants reported in a screening survey and a study questionnaire. Each participant in the prospective study had whole blood, serum and a nasopharyngeal or oropharyngeal swab collected by mobile phlebotomists. Participants in the prospective study had the option to provide additional blood draws and questionnaires over a roughly 2-month period. Blood samples from the prospective study were shipped frozen or at room temperature prior to DNA extraction. The immunoSEQ Assay, a bias-controlled multiplex PCR, was used to amplify TCRbeta CDR3 regions from genomic DNA. As for how the authors treated the data: The number of nucleated cells in each sample was estimated from the amplification of reference gene primers within the assay. To quantify the absolute abundance of each unique TCRbeta CDR3 rearrangement, sequence reads were collapsed and filtered. Productive Simpson clonality was computed per sample as the square root of Simpson's diversity index over productive rearrangements. TCRdb obtained this table from immuneACCESS and retained in-frame rearrangements with V and J assigned. These tables miss some clones; where compared with another copy, unresolved V genes account for less than half of the shortfall, and the remainder is unexplained. V and J calls and clone size are those listed in that table; D and trimming were worked out from the DNA. The sample profile shows roughly 220,000 clones; around 82% of them were found once. Around 4.7% of the sample comes from the top ten.

Recombination connected TRBV28 to TRBJ2-7; tentative D gene TRBD2, with 5 bases matching. The sequence came from a man aged 25 to 40 with acute COVID-19. Sequencing used PBMCs or T cells enriched from blood (not recorded which). CDR3 region: CASSHPTSPHEQYF. The DNA reads as follows: TGTGCCAGCAGCCATCCCACTAGTCCCCACGAGCAGTACTTC.